Listed here is a single T cell receptor beta chain. Its antigen is still unknown. This sample stems from a study of lymphopenia after photon versus proton radiotherapy. Findings of the study overall: A bigger post-nadir fall in TCR diversity correlated inversely with survival time in deceased patients. After the lymphocyte nadir, photon-treated repertoires showed oligoclonal expansion, especially of CD8+ Temra cells. Under photons, naive T cells and diversity fell while effector/memory populations rose.

Here immunoSEQ multiplex PCR was the method, and the copy in TCRdb shows in-frame clones only, minus some. The top ten clones hold about 6.6% of a sample with 25,000 to 35,000 clones, approximately 89% of them seen once. The germline V gene has CDR1 MDHEN and CDR2 SYDVKM. The CDR3 length is 15 residues. V lost 4 bases and J lost 7; bases outside the gene matches: 10. This sequence joins TRBV28 and TRBJ2-7, with 10 positions matching TRBD2. The source of this sequence is a woman between 65 and 79 years old with pancreatic cancer. Some clones in this sample may be carry-over from other donors' samples. Specimen: peripheral blood, collected from a patient treated with proton-based radiotherapy. The CDR3 spells CASSYPTSGSWEQYF. CDR3 sequence (DNA): TGTGCCAGCAGTTATCCGACTAGCGGGTCGTGGGAGCAGTACTTC.